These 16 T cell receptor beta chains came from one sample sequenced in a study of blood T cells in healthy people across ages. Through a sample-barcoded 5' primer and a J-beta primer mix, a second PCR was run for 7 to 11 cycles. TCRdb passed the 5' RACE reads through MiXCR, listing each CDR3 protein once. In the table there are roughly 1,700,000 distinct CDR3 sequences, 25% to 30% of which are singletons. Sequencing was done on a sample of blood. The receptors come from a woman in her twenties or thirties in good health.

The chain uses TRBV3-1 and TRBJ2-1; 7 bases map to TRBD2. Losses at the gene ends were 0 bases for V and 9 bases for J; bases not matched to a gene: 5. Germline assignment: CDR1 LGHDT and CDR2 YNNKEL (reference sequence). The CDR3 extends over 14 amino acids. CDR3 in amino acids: CASSQDRTGGEQFF. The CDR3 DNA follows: TGTGCCAGCAGCCAAGATCGAACGGGAGGTGAGCAGTTCTTC.

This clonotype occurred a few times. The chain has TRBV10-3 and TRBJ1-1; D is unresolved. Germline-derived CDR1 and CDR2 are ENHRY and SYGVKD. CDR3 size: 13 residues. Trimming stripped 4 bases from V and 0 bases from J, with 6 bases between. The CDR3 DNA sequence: TGTGCCATCAGTGTCTCTATGAACACTGAAGCTTTCTTT. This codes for CAISVSMNTEAFF.

CDR3: CSASPLGQGSSYEQYF. The CDR3 region has the DNA TGCAGTGCTAGTCCCCTAGGACAGGGATCCTCCTACGAGCAGTACTTC. The V call is TRBV20-1, the J call TRBJ2-7; 8 positions match TRBD1. The germline CDR1 and CDR2 sequences are DFQATT and SNEGSKA (reference sequence). The CDR3 consists of 16 residues. V dropped 3 bases and J dropped 0; count of bases not matched to a gene: 10.

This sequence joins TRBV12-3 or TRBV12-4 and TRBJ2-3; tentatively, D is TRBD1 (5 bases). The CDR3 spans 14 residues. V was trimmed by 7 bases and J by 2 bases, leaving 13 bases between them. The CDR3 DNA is TGTGCCAGCAACTACTTGGGGCTCACAGATACGCAGTATTTT. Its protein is CASNYLGLTDTQYF.

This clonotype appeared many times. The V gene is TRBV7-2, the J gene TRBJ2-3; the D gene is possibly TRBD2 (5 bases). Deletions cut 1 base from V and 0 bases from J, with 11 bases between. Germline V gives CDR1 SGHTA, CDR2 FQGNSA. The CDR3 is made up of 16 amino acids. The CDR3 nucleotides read TGTGCCAGCAGCTTAGATGGCGGGTCGAGCACAGATACGCAGTATTTT. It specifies CASSLDGGSSTDTQYF.

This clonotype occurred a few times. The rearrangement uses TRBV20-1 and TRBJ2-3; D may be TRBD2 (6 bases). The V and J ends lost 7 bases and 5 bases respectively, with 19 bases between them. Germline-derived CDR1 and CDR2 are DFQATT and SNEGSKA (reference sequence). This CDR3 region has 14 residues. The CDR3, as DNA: TGCAGTGTACCCCCGGCTAGCGAAGGAGATACGCAGTATTTT. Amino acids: CSVPPASEGDTQYF.

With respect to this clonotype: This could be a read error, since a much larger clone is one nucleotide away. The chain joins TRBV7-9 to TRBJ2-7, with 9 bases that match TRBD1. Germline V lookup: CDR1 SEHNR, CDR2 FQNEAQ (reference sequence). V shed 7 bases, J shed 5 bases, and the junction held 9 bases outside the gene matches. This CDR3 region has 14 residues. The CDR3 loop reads CASTTGTGNDEQYF. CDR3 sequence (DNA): TGTGCCAGCACGACGGGGACAGGGAACGACGAGCAGTACTTC.

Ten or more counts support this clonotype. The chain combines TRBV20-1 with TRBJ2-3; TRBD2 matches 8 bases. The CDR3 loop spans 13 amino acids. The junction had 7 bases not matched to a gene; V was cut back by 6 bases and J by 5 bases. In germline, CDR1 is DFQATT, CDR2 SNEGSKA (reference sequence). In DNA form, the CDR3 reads TGCAGTGCCCATCGGGCGGGAGGAGATACGCAGTATTTT. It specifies CSAHRAGGDTQYF.

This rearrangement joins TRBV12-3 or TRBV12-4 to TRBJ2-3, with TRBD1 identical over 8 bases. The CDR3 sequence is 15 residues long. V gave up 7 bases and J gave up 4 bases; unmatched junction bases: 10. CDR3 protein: CASNHQGAGADTQYF. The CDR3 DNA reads TGTGCCAGCAACCATCAGGGGGCGGGCGCAGATACGCAGTATTTT.

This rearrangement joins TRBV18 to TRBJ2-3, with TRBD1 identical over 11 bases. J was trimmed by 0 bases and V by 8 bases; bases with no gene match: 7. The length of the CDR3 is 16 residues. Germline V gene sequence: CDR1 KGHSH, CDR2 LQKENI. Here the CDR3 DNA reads TGTGCCAGCCCGATGGGACAGGGGGTTAGCACAGATACGCAGTATTTT. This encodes CASPMGQGVSTDTQYF.

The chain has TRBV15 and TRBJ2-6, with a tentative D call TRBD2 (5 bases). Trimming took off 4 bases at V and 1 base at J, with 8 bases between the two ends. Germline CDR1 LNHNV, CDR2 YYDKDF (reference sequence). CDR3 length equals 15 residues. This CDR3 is CATSTRTSGANVLTF. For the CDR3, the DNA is TGTGCCACCAGCACAAGGACTTCTGGGGCCAACGTCCTGACTTTC.

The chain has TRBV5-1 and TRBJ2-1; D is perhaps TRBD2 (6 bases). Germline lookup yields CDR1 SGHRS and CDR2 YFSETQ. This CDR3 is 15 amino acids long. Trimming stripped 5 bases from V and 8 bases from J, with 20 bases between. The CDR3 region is CASRWGTSRGDEQFF. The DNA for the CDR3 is TGCGCCAGCAGGTGGGGGACTTCTCGGGGCGATGAGCAGTTCTTC.

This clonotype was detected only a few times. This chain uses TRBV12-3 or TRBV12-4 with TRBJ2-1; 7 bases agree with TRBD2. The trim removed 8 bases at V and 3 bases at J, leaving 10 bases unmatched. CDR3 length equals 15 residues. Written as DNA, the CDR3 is TGTGCCAGCGGCGCCCGGGACTACGACTACAATGAGCAGTTCTTC. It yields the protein CASGARDYDYNEQFF.

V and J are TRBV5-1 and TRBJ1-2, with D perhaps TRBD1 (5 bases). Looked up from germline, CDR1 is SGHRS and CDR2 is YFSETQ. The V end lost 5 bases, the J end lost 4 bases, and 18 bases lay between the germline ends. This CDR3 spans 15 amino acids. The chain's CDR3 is CASSGSGHPTYGYTF. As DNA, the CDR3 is TGCGCCAGCAGTGGGTCGGGGCACCCGACCTATGGCTACACCTTC.

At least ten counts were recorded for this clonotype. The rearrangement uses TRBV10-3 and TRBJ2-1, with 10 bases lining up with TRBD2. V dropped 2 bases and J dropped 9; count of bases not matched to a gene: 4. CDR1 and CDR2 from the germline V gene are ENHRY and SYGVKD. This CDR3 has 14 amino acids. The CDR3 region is CAISEASGSGEQFF. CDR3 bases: TGTGCCATCAGTGAGGCTAGCGGGAGTGGTGAGCAGTTCTTC.

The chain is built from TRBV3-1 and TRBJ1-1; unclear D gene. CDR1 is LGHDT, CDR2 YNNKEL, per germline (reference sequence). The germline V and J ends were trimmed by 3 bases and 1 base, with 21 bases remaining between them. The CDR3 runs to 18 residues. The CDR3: CASSHQFKILARNTEAFF. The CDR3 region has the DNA TGTGCCAGCAGCCATCAATTTAAGATTTTAGCCCGGAACACTGAAGCTTTCTTT. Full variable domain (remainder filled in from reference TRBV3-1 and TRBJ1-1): DTAVSQTPKYLVTQMGNDKSIKCEQNLGHDTMYWYKQDSKKFLKIMFSYNNKELIINETVPNRFSPKSPDKAHLNLHINSLELGDSAVYFCASSHQFKILARNTEAFFGQGTRLTVV.